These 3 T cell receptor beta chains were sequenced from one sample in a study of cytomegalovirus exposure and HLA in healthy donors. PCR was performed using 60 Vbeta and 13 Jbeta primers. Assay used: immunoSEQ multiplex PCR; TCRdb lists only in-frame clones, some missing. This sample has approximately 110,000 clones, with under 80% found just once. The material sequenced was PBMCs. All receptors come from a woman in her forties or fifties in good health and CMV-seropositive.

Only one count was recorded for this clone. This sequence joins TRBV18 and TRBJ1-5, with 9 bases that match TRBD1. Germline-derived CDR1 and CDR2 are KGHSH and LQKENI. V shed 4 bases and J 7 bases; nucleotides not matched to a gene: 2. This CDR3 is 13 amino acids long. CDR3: CASSRDREQPQHF. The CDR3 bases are TGTGCCAGCTCACGGGACAGGGAACAGCCCCAGCATTTT.

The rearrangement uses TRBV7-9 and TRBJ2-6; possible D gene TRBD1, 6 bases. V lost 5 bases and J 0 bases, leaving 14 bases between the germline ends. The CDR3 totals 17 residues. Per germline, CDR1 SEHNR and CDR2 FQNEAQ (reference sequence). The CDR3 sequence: CASSLHRDRSGANVLTF. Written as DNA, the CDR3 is TGTGCCAGCAGCCTCCACAGGGACCGCTCTGGGGCCAACGTCCTGACTTTC.

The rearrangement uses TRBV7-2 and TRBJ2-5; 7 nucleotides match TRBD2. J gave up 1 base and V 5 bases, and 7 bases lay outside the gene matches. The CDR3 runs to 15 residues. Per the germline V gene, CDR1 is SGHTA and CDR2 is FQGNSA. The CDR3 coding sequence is TGTGCCAGCAGCACATTCGGGGGGACCCAAGAGACCCAGTACTTC. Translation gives CASSTFGGTQETQYF.